The rows below give T cell receptor beta chains drawn from one sample of a study of blood T cell dynamics during melanoma immunotherapy. Using immunoSEQ multiplex PCR, the repertoire was profiled, and TCRdb retains in-frame clones only, with some absent. The table lists 300 to 400 clones, roughly 82% of them singletons. Material: CD8+ T cells from blood, obtained from a patient treated with checkpoint blockade. The source is a human donor with melanoma. CDR3s include the opening cysteine and the closing phenylalanine or tryptophan. A D gene is named only where the DNA matches it firmly. A row's size may be missing; if present it is once, few, many or a size class.

>TRBJ1-1|TRBD1|NA|TRBV5-1
CASSLGDRGRVPEAFF
TGCGCCAGCAGCTTGGGGGACAGGGGGCGAGTCCCTGAAGCTTTCTTT
>TRBJ1-2|TRBD1|NA|TRBV28
CASSSLDRVNGYTF
TGTGCCAGCAGTTCCCTCGACAGGGTGAATGGCTACACCTTC
>TRBJ2-7|TRBD1|once|TRBV7-9
CASSHPPSGGVYEQYF
TGTGCCAGCAGCCACCCCCCGTCAGGGGGCGTGTACGAGCAGTACTTC
>TRBJ1-4|TRBD1|NA|TRBV28
CASSSQGAGEKLFF
TGTGCCAGCAGTTCTCAGGGGGCCGGGGAAAAACTGTTTTTT
>TRBJ2-3|TRBD1|NA|TRBV6-1
CASSEALRGTGLIGSDTQYF
TGTGCCAGCAGTGAAGCGCTCCGAGGGACAGGGCTGATTGGGTCAGATACGCAGTATTTT
>TRBJ2-1|TRBD2|NA|TRBV7-9
CASSFTKAGGNEQFF
TGTGCCAGCAGCTTCACTAAGGCCGGGGGGAATGAGCAGTTCTTC
>TRBJ2-7|TRBD1|NA|TRBV2
CASTDRTGEQYF
TGTGCCAGTACGGACAGGACGGGCGAGCAGTACTTC
>TRBJ1-2|NA|once|TRBV4-1
CASSLDRLTGGYTF
TGCGCCAGCAGCCTCGACAGGCTAACGGGGGGCTACACCTTC
>TRBJ2-1|NA|NA|TRBV6-4
CASSAPSPTGEVGEQFF
TGTGCCAGCAGTGCGCCTTCTCCCACTGGGGAGGTCGGTGAGCAGTTCTTC
>TRBJ2-5|TRBD2|NA|TRBV2
CASEGTRQETQYF
TGTGCCAGCGAGGGGACTAGACAAGAGACCCAGTACTTC
>TRBJ2-7|NA|NA|TRBV14
CASSQALGGFAYEQYF
TGTGCCAGCAGCCAAGCCCTTGGGGGTTTCGCCTACGAGCAGTACTTC
>TRBJ2-2|NA|NA|TRBV4-1
CASSQGDTYTGELFF
TGCGCCAGCAGCCAAGGGGACACCTACACCGGGGAGCTGTTTTTT
>TRBJ2-5|TRBD2|NA|TRBV13
CASSLVLAGHQETQYF
TGTGCCAGCAGCTTAGTGCTAGCGGGACACCAAGAGACCCAGTACTTC
>TRBJ2-7|TRBD2|NA|TRBV29-1
CGTSSGAHEQYF
TGCGGAACATCTAGCGGGGCCCACGAGCAGTACTTC
>TRBJ1-1|NA|once|TRBV7-2
CASSLAGYTEAFF
TGTGCCAGCAGCTTAGCAGGGTACACTGAAGCTTTCTTT
>TRBJ1-1|NA|NA|TRBV20-1
CSARRTNEAFF
TGCAGTGCTAGAAGGACAAATGAAGCTTTCTTT
>TRBJ2-3|TRBD2|NA|TRBV9
CASSPSGGSTDTQYF
TGTGCCAGCAGCCCCAGCGGGGGCAGCACAGATACGCAGTATTTT
>TRBJ1-1|NA|NA|TRBV6-1
CASSRVTEAFF
TGTGCCAGCAGCAGGGTTACTGAAGCTTTCTTT
>TRBJ1-2|TRBD1|NA|TRBV2
CASSDWGQGSYGYTF
TGTGCCAGCAGTGATTGGGGACAGGGATCGTATGGCTACACCTTC
>TRBJ2-7|NA|NA|TRBV15
CATSRDMGVDYEQYF
TGTGCCACCAGCAGAGATATGGGGGTGGACTACGAGCAGTACTTC
>TRBJ2-1|NA|NA|TRBV4-1
CASSQSYNEQFF
TGCGCCAGCAGCCAGTCCTACAATGAGCAGTTCTTC
>TRBJ2-1|NA|NA|TRBV9
CASSVGLAYEQFF
TGTGCCAGCAGCGTAGGATTAGCCTATGAGCAGTTCTTC
>TRBJ2-6|TRBD1|NA|TRBV4-1
CASSHLSVGQGILGANVLTF
TGCGCCAGCAGCCACCTCAGCGTGGGACAGGGGATTCTTGGGGCCAACGTCCTGACTTTC
>TRBJ2-1|TRBD2|NA|TRBV11-3
CASSLTSGSLNEQFF
TGTGCCAGCAGCCTCACTAGCGGGAGTCTCAATGAGCAGTTCTTC
>TRBJ1-5|NA|NA|TRBV6-5
CASSHPGAQPQHF
TGTGCCAGCAGCCATCCGGGAGCTCAGCCCCAGCATTTT
>TRBJ2-7|TRBD2|NA|TRBV6-1
CASRSGRFYEQYF
TGTGCCAGTCGTAGCGGGAGATTCTACGAGCAGTACTTC
>TRBJ2-7|TRBD2|NA|TRBV19
CASSKTSAYEQYF
TGTGCCAGTAGTAAGACTAGCGCCTACGAGCAGTACTTC